Listed here are 8 T cell receptor beta chains from one sample, sequenced in a study of cytomegalovirus exposure and HLA in healthy donors. The data were produced by immunoSEQ multiplex PCR, yet TCRdb's version contains in-frame clones alone and is incomplete. The table has 98,000 or so clones, roughly 88% seen once. Material: PBMCs. These receptors were taken from a woman aged 18-35 years in good health and CMV-seronegative.

This clone was observed a handful of times. CDR3 protein: CASSPLQGNTIYF. DNA for the CDR3: TGTGCCAGCAGTCCCCTACAGGGAAACACCATATATTTT. The V gene is TRBV6-5, the J gene TRBJ1-3; D gene ambiguous. This CDR3 spans 13 amino acids. Germline V lookup: CDR1 MNHEY, CDR2 SVGAGI. The ends were cut back, 5 bases at V and 4 bases at J, with 9 bases in the middle.

The V call is TRBV15, the J call TRBJ1-1, with TRBD1 matching 7 bases. Per the germline V gene, CDR1 is LNHNV and CDR2 is YYDKDF (reference sequence). The CDR3 length is 15 residues. V was clipped by 5 bases and J by 4 bases; unmatched bases: 10. The CDR3 DNA sequence: TGTGCCACCAGCGGCCCACAGGGGATTGGCACTGAAGCTTTCTTT. It is translated as CATSGPQGIGTEAFF. The full variable domain, with the rest looked up from reference TRBV15 and TRBJ1-1, is DAMVIQNPRYQVTQFGKPVTLSCSQTLNHNVMYWYQQKSSQAPKLLFHYYDKDFNNEADTPDNFQSRRPNTSFCFLDIRSPGLGDTAMYLCATSGPQGIGTEAFFGQGTRLTVV.

In DNA form, the CDR3 reads TGTGCCAGCAGCTTAGGCAGGGGGGGAAACACCATATATTTT. Translation gives CASSLGRGGNTIYF. This chain uses TRBV5-4 with TRBJ1-3; TRBD1 matches at 7 bases. CDR1 is SGHNT and CDR2 is YYREEE in the germline V gene (reference sequence). V dropped 2 bases and J dropped 4; count of bases not matched to a gene: 3. The CDR3 contains 14 residues.

The chain couples TRBV2 to TRBJ2-5; a weak D match, TRBD2 (6 bases). The CDR3 spans 14 residues. V lost 8 bases and J 5 bases, leaving 18 bases between the germline ends. Germline CDR1 and CDR2: SNHLY and FYNNEI. CDR3 in amino acids: CASLFGGVGETQYF. The DNA of the CDR3 is TGTGCCAGCCTATTTGGCGGGGTCGGGGAGACCCAGTACTTC.

The chain joins TRBV2 to TRBJ1-1; D ambiguous. The V gene lost 1 base and the J gene lost 8 bases, with 8 bases spanning the gap. There are 12 residues in the CDR3. Germline CDR1 SNHLY, CDR2 FYNNEI. The CDR3 nucleotides read TGTGCCAGCAGTGAAGAACAAACAGAAGCTTTCTTT. It encodes CASSEEQTEAFF.

This clone was detected only once. The chain joins TRBV27 to TRBJ2-7, with TRBD1 as a possible D gene (7 bases). CDR3 size: 13 residues. Germline CDR1 reads MNHEY; CDR2 reads SMNVEV (reference sequence). V was shortened by 7 bases and J by 5 bases, with 15 bases between the two germline ends. The CDR3 nucleotides are TGTGCCAGCACAAGACTAGGGGGCAACGAGCAGTACTTC. Protein: CASTRLGGNEQYF.

The genes are TRBV7-9 and TRBJ1-6; the D gene is possibly TRBD1 (5 bases). Trimming removed 5 bases from V and 10 bases from J, with 15 bases in between. CDR3 length equals 14 residues. Germline V gene data show CDR1 as SEHNR and CDR2 as FQNEAQ (reference sequence). The CDR3 nucleotides are TGTGCCAGCAGCCCGGGGGGGGATGGGTCACCCCTCCACTTT. Translating it yields CASSPGGDGSPLHF.

The V call is TRBV27, the J call TRBJ2-2, with TRBD2 as a possible D gene (5 bases). The CDR3 is 12 residues long. In germline, CDR1 is MNHEY, CDR2 SMNVEV (reference sequence). Trimming left V 10 bases short and J 4 bases short, with 10 bases between. The CDR3 sequence is CATSGFTGELFF. The CDR3, as DNA: TGTGCCACCTCGGGGTTCACCGGGGAGCTGTTTTTT.